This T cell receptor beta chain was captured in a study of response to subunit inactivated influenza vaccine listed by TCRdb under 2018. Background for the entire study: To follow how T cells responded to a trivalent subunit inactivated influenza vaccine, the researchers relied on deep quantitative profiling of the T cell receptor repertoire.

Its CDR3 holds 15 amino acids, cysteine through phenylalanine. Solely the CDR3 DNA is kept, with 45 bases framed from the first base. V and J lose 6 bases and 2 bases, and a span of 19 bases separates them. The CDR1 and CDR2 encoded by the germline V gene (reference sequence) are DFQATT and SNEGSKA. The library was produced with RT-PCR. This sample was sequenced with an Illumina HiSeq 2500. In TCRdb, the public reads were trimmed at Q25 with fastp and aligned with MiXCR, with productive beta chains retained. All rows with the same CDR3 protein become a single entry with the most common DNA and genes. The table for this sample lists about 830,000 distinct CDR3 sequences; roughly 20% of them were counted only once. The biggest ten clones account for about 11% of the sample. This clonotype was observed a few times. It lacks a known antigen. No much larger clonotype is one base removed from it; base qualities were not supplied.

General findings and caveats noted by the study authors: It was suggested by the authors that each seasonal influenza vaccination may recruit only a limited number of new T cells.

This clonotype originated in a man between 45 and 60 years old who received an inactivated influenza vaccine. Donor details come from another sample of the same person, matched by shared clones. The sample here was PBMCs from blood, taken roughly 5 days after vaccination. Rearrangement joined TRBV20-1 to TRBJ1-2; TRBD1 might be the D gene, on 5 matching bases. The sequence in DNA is TGCAGTGCACGAAAACAGGTCCGATTAAACTATGGCTACACCTTC. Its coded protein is CSARKQVRLNYGYTF.